What follows are 14 T cell receptor beta chains derived from one specimen sequenced in a study of blood T cell repertoires in COVID-19. Generated by immunoSEQ multiplex PCR, the TCRdb table keeps only in-frame clones and is missing some. The data show 60,000 to 85,000 clones, almost 90% seen once. Source material: peripheral blood. The receptors originated from a woman older than 75 with active or convalescent COVID-19.

The CDR3 loop reads CASSSGTLSGRETQYF. As DNA, the CDR3 is TGTGCCAGCAGCTCCGGGACTCTATCCGGGCGAGAGACCCAGTACTTC. The chain is built from TRBV9 and TRBJ2-5, with D possibly matching TRBD2 (6 bases). The CDR3 runs 16 residues. The germline gives CDR1 SGDLS, CDR2 YYNGEE. V shed 4 bases and J shed 4 bases, with 20 bases lying between them.

The rearrangement links TRBV7-2 to TRBJ2-5; a possible D gene is TRBD1 (5 bases). CDR1 is SGHTA, CDR2 FQGNSA, per germline. The CDR3 is 15 amino acids. V lost 5 bases to trimming and J lost 4 bases, with 17 bases between them. For the CDR3, the DNA is TGTGCCAGCAGCGACCGGGTCCCAAGGGGAGAGACCCAGTACTTC. It translates to CASSDRVPRGETQYF.

This rearrangement joins TRBV5-1 to TRBJ2-3; 11 bases map to TRBD2. This CDR3 has 16 amino acids. V was clipped by 4 bases and J by 0 bases; unmatched bases: 4. CDR1 and CDR2 from the germline V gene are SGHRS and YFSETQ. CDR3 sequence: CASSQGLAASTDTQYF. The CDR3, as DNA: TGCGCCAGCAGCCAGGGACTAGCGGCTAGCACAGATACGCAGTATTTT.

J is TRBJ1-3 and V is TRBV9; weak D call: TRBD1 (6 bases). The V and J ends lost 4 bases and 2 bases respectively, with 13 bases between them. The CDR3 consists of 15 residues. CDR1 is SGDLS and CDR2 is YYNGEE in the germline V gene. The CDR3 is CASSPRGGAGNTIYF. The CDR3 coding sequence is TGTGCCAGCAGCCCGAGGGGGGGAGCTGGAAACACCATATATTTT.

This sequence joins TRBV9 and TRBJ1-6; 10 bases match TRBD1. Trimming removed 3 bases from V and 7 bases from J; junction bases left unmatched: 4. Germline V gives CDR1 SGDLS, CDR2 YYNGEE. This CDR3 contains 15 residues. The chain's CDR3 is CASSGQGAGNSPLHF. The CDR3 nucleotides read TGTGCCAGCAGCGGACAGGGGGCTGGGAATTCACCCCTCCACTTT.

This chain links TRBV5-1 with TRBJ1-3; D ambiguous. The V end lost 0 bases, the J end lost 0 bases, and 7 bases lay between the germline ends. This CDR3 is 15 amino acids long. Germline V gene lookup returns CDR1 SGHRS and CDR2 YFSETQ. CDR3 DNA sequence: TGCGCCAGCAGCTTGGTAGCCGGCTCTGGAAACACCATATATTTT. Amino acid sequence: CASSLVAGSGNTIYF.

V gene TRBV18 combines with J gene TRBJ1-1; D is ambiguous. There are 13 residues in the CDR3. CDR1 is KGHSH, CDR2 LQKENI, per germline. V gave up 3 bases and J gave up 2 bases, with 7 bases separating them. The CDR3 DNA is TGTGCCAGCTCACCGGGAGGCAACACTGAAGCTTTCTTT. Its translation is CASSPGGNTEAFF.

In nucleotides, the CDR3 is TGTGCCAGCAGTTATTTCCAGACAACAAGCTCTGAAGCTTTCTTT. Translation: CASSYFQTTSSEAFF. V gene TRBV6-5 combines with J gene TRBJ1-1; D unclear. Per the germline V gene, CDR1 is MNHEY and CDR2 is SVGAGI. V lost 3 bases, J lost 6 bases, and 17 bases lay in between. The CDR3 loop spans 15 amino acids.

This sequence joins TRBV5-4 and TRBJ1-2, with unresolved D. This CDR3 is 13 amino acids long. Germline CDR1 SGHNT, CDR2 YYREEE (reference sequence). V dropped 5 bases and J dropped 4 bases, with 12 bases sitting between them. CDR3 loop: CASSFGRGYGYTF. The DNA for the CDR3 is TGTGCCAGCAGTTTCGGACGGGGCTATGGCTACACCTTC.

The chain is built from TRBV5-6 and TRBJ1-2, with unresolved D. The germline gives CDR1 SGHDT, CDR2 YYEEEE. Trimming took off 3 bases at V and 4 bases at J, with 10 bases between the two ends. The CDR3 has 13 residues. The DNA of the CDR3 is TGTGCCAGCAGCTCCTGGAACAGCTATGGCTACACCTTC. Encoded protein: CASSSWNSYGYTF.

The chain is built from TRBV2 and TRBJ2-4; D may be TRBD2 (5 bases). CDR1 is SNHLY and CDR2 is FYNNEI in the germline V gene. The V end lost 3 bases, the J end lost 1 base, and 10 bases lay between the germline ends. This CDR3 has 15 residues. CDR3 in DNA: TGTGCCAGCAGTGACCCCGGCGGGGCCAAAAACATTCAGTACTTC. It codes for CASSDPGGAKNIQYF.

This sequence joins TRBV4-3 and TRBJ2-1, with TRBD1 as a possible D gene (5 bases). Trimming removed 0 bases from V and 7 bases from J, with 13 bases in between. There are 15 residues in the CDR3. Germline CDR1 LGHNA, CDR2 YSLEER. CDR3 in amino acids: CASSQERQGWNEQFF. For the CDR3, the DNA is TGCGCCAGCAGCCAAGAGCGGCAGGGCTGGAATGAGCAGTTCTTC.

V gene TRBV4-3 combines with J gene TRBJ2-1, with TRBD2 matching over 13 bases. V shed 0 bases, J shed 7 bases, and the junction held 3 bases outside the gene matches. There are 16 residues in the CDR3. Looked up from germline, CDR1 is LGHNA and CDR2 is YSLEER. Here the CDR3 DNA reads TGCGCCAGCAGCCAAGATGGGACTAGCGGGGTAAATGAGCAGTTCTTC. Its protein is CASSQDGTSGVNEQFF.

This chain links TRBV5-1 with TRBJ1-4; TRBD1 matches 9 bases. V was pared by 0 bases and J by 7 bases, with 7 bases of the junction left unmatched. The CDR3 is made up of 16 amino acids. Germline V gene lookup returns CDR1 SGHRS and CDR2 YFSETQ. CDR3 nucleotide sequence: TGCGCCAGCAGCTTGGACGTAGGGACAGGGACTGAAAAACTGTTTTTT. Encoded protein: CASSLDVGTGTEKLFF.